These T cell receptor beta chains were read from a single sample in a study of T cell responses to AZD1222 COVID-19 vaccine. Clones were read by immunoSEQ multiplex PCR, and TCRdb kept only the in-frame ones, dropping some. Of over 200,000 clones in the sample, roughly 94% were seen once. This specimen was peripheral blood, taken 28 days after the second dose of the MenACWY control vaccine. These TCRs come from an adult who received the MenACWY meningococcal vaccine as a control. Both conserved end residues are part of each CDR3. A D gene is named only where the DNA matches it firmly. A clone size is listed for some rows: how often the clone was seen (once, few, many), or a class if it is expanded.

CDR3 DNA	CDR3 protein	D gene	V gene	CDR3 length	clone size	J gene
TGTGCCAGCGCCAGGGTTGGACTAGCGGGAGCCAATGAGCAGTTCTTC	CASARVGLAGANEQFF	TRBD2	TRBV28	16	once	TRBJ2-1
TGTGCCACCAGCAGAAACACAGGGATCTACACCTTC	CATSRNTGIYTF	NA	TRBV15	12	NA	TRBJ1-2
TGTGCCAGCAGCTCCGCCCTACGTGGCTACGCCTTC	CASSSALRGYAF	NA	TRBV9	12	NA	TRBJ1-2
TGTGCCAGCAGCGCGACCAGGGGGACTGAAGCTTTCTTT	CASSATRGTEAFF	TRBD1	TRBV5-8	13	NA	TRBJ1-1
TGTGCCAGCCCGCTTTGGGTAGAACTCTGCAATGAGCAGTTCTTC	CASPLWVELCNEQFF	NA	TRBV28	15	NA	TRBJ2-1
TGTGCCAGCAGTTACCCGTACAGGGGCCGTGAACAGCCCCAGCATTTT	CASSYPYRGREQPQHF	TRBD1	TRBV6-2/TRBV6-3	16	NA	TRBJ1-5
TGTGCCAGCAGCGCGCAGGGGGCGGCGTACGAGCAGTACTTC	CASSAQGAAYEQYF	TRBD1	TRBV9	14	NA	TRBJ2-7
TGTGCCAGCAGCTACAGGGTCAACACTGAAGCTTTCTTT	CASSYRVNTEAFF	NA	TRBV28	13	once	TRBJ1-1
TGTGCCAGCAGCTTAAGTTTTGATTTAAGCGGGCAGCAGTTCTTC	CASSLSFDLSGQQFF	NA	TRBV7-3	15	NA	TRBJ2-1
TGTGCCGGCGGACAGGGGCCTTGGTACACCTTC	CAGGQGPWYTF	TRBD1	TRBV19	11	NA	TRBJ1-2
TGTGCCAGTAGTATAGACCCGGGACACTCGGCGGCCCTAGGGGCCAACGTCCTGACTTTC	CASSIDPGHSAALGANVLTF	NA	TRBV19	20	NA	TRBJ2-6
TGTGCCAGCAGCCCTACGTCGACCGCCGGGGAGCTGTTTTTT	CASSPTSTAGELFF	NA	TRBV21-1	14	NA	TRBJ2-2
TGTGCCAGCAGCTTGGCAGGGACAGGCAACTATGGCTACACCTTC	CASSLAGTGNYGYTF	TRBD1	TRBV5-4	15	NA	TRBJ1-2
TGTGCCAGCAGCGCCGGTGGGGCCAATGAGCAGTTCTTC	CASSAGGANEQFF	NA	TRBV7-2	13	NA	TRBJ2-1
TGTGCCAGCAGGACGGGGGGCGATGAGCAGTTCTTC	CASRTGGDEQFF	NA	TRBV7-9	12	NA	TRBJ2-1
TGCGCCAGCAGCGTTCCCGCAGGGGGGGTCAATGAAAAACTGTTTTTT	CASSVPAGGVNEKLFF	TRBD1	TRBV5-1	16	NA	TRBJ1-4